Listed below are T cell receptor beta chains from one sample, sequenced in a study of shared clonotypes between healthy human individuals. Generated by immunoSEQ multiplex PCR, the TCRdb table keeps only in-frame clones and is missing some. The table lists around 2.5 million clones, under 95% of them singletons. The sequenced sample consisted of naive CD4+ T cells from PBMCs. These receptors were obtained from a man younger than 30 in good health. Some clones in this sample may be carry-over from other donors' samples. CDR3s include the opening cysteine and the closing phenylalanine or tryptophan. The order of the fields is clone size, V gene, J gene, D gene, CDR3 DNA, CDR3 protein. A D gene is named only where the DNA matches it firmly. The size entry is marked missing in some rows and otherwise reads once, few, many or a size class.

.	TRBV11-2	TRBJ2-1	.	TGTGCCAGCAGCCCCTCTTGGGCTTACAATGAGCAGTTCTTC	CASSPSWAYNEQFF
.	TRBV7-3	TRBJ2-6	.	TGTGCCAGCAGACCACAGGGTAGGGCCTCTGGGGCCAACGTCCTGACTTTC	CASRPQGRASGANVLTF
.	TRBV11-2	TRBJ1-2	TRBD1	TGTGCCAGCAGCCCGCTGGGGGCGGGGGACAGGTCCTATGGCTACACCTTC	CASSPLGAGDRSYGYTF
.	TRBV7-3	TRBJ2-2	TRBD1	TGTGCCAGCAGCTTTCAGGGGGCTGTCGGGGAGCTGTTTTTT	CASSFQGAVGELFF
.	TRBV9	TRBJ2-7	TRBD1	TGTGCCAGCAGCGCTCCCGGGACAGCCATCGAGCAGTACTTC	CASSAPGTAIEQYF
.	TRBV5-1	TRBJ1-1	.	TGCGCCAGCAGCTTGGCCTCGAGGAACACTGAAGCTTTCTTT	CASSLASRNTEAFF
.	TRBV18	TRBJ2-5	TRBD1	TGTGCCAGCTCACCCAAAGACAGGGGGGAGACCCAGTACTTC	CASSPKDRGETQYF
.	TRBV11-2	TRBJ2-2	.	TGTGCCAGCAGCGCTACCATTGGATATGACGGGGAGCTGTTTTTT	CASSATIGYDGELFF
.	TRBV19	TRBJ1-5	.	TGTGCCAGTAGTATAAGGGGACAACCAAATCAGCCCCAGCATTTT	CASSIRGQPNQPQHF
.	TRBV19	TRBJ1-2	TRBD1	TGTGCCAGTGGGACAGCGCTCCGGGATGGCTACACCTTC	CASGTALRDGYTF
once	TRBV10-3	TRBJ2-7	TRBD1	TGTGCCATCAGTGACCTGGGGGGGACAGGGACCCACGAGCAGTACTTC	CAISDLGGTGTHEQYF
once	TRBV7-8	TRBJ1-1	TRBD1	TGTGCCAGCAGCGTGGGACAGGGGGGTGAAGCTTTCTTT	CASSVGQGGEAFF
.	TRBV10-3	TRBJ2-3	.	TGTGCCACTCAGGACAGAACCACAGATACGCAGTATTTT	CATQDRTTDTQYF
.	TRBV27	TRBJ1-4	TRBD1	TGTGCCAGCAGTACGGACAGGGGAGTACGGAAACTGTTTTTT	CASSTDRGVRKLFF
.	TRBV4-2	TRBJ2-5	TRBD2	TGTGCCAGCAGCCAGCGTTTGACTAGCGGGTCCCCGGTTTCTGAGACCCAGTACTTC	CASSQRLTSGSPVSETQYF
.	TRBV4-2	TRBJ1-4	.	TGTGCCAGCAGCCCCAGGGACCGGGTTACAACTAATGAAAAACTGTTTTTT	CASSPRDRVTTNEKLFF
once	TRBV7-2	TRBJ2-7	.	TGTGCCAGCAGCTTAGTGCCGGTTTACGAGCAGTACTTC	CASSLVPVYEQYF
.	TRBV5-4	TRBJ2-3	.	TGTGCCAGCAGCCCACCCGGGACCACAAGCACAGATACGCAGTATTTT	CASSPPGTTSTDTQYF
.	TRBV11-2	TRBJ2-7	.	TGTGCCAGCTGCCCCAGCGAAAGCTCCTACGAGCAGTACTTC	CASCPSESSYEQYF
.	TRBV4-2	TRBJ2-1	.	TGTGCCAGCAGCCAAGATCCTATCGGATACGCCTACAATGAGCAGTTCTTC	CASSQDPIGYAYNEQFF
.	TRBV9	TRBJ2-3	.	TGTGCCAGCAGCGTAGGCCAGGGTCCAGATACGCAGTATTTT	CASSVGQGPDTQYF
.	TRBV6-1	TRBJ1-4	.	TGTGCCAGCAGTGAACAGTTGGCTGAAAAACTGTTTTTT	CASSEQLAEKLFF
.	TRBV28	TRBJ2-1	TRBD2	TGTGCCAGCAGTCGGTCCTTGGGAACTAGCGGGAAGAGAAGCTACAATGAGCAGTTCTTC	CASSRSLGTSGKRSYNEQFF
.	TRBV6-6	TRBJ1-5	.	TGTGCCAGCAGTAGACAGATTCCGGCCAATCAGCCCCAGCATTTT	CASSRQIPANQPQHF
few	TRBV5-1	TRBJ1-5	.	TGCGCCAGCAGCTCCAGGGTATCTGGGCCCCAGCATTTT	CASSSRVSGPQHF
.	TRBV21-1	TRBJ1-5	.	TGTGCCAGCAGCAACCCACGGACAGGATTAATTAATCAGCCCCAGCATTTT	CASSNPRTGLINQPQHF
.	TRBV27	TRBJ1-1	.	TGTGCCAGCAGTTCCTCGGGAGCCATGGGGACTGGGGGTGCTTTCTTT	CASSSSGAMGTGGAFF
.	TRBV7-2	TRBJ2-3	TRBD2	TGTGCCAGTCTGAGCGGGAGGGCCGGAGATACGCAGTATTTT	CASLSGRAGDTQYF
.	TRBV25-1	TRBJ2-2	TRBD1	TGTGCCAGCAGTGAATTTACCGGGGCAGGGGGGAACACCGGGGAGCTGTTTTTT	CASSEFTGAGGNTGELFF
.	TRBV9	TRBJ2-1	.	TGTGCCAGCAGCCCCGGGGTTGCGCATTACAATGAGCAGTTCTTC	CASSPGVAHYNEQFF
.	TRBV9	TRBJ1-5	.	TGTGCCAGCAGCCCCCGGGGGGGCAATCAGCCCCAGCATTTT	CASSPRGGNQPQHF
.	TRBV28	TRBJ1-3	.	TGTGCCAGCAGTTCTACAGGGTCGGGGGGCCGAAGTAGCTCTGGAAACACCATATATTTT	CASSSTGSGGRSSSGNTIYF
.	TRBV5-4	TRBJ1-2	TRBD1	TGTGCCAGCAGCTTGGACAGGGGATATGGCTACACCTTC	CASSLDRGYGYTF
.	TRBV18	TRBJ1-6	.	TGTGCCAGCTCACCTACAGTCCAGGGTAATTCACCCCTCCACTTT	CASSPTVQGNSPLHF
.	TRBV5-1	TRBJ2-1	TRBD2	TGCGCCAGTACCATTAGCGGGATCTATGAGCAGTTCTTC	CASTISGIYEQFF
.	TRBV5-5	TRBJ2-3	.	TGTGCCAGCAGCTTGGTAACCGGGCCAGATACGCAGTATTTT	CASSLVTGPDTQYF
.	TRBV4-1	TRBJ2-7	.	TGCGCCAGCAGCCACCAAGGTGGGGCCGTCTACTACGAGCAGTACTTC	CASSHQGGAVYYEQYF
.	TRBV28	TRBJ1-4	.	TGTGCCAGCAGTTTCTCGGGGGCCCGGGGTGAAAAACTGTTTTTT	CASSFSGARGEKLFF
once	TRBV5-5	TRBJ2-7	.	TGTGCCAGCAGCTTGGTAGGTTTTGGAGGGTCGTACTTC	CASSLVGFGGSYF
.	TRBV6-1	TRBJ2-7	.	TGTGCCAGCACGGGGGTCTACGAGCAGTACTTC	CASTGVYEQYF
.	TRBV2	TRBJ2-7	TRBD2	TGTGCCAGCAACACCAGGGGACTAGTCTACGAGCAGTACTTC	CASNTRGLVYEQYF